The 16 T cell receptor beta chains presented below share a single source sample, sequenced in a study of naive and memory T cell subsets. Both TRBC1 and TRBC2 were covered by a beta constant-region primer of two equimolar oligonucleotides. TCRdb independently ran MiXCR on the UMI-ligation and nested PCR reads; one entry per CDR3 protein. This sample has approximately 82,000 distinct CDR3 sequences, with 7% to 8% found just once. The sequencing sample was made of central memory CD4+ T cells from blood. These receptors were collected from a human donor in good health.

The rearrangement links TRBV18 to TRBJ2-5; possible D gene TRBD2, 5 bases. The CDR3 runs 15 residues. The germline V gene encodes CDR1 KGHSH and CDR2 LQKENI. Trimming removed 3 bases from V and 3 bases from J, with 14 bases in between. The chain's CDR3 is CASSPRGAWEETQYF. CDR3 DNA: TGTGCCAGCTCACCCCGGGGAGCCTGGGAAGAGACCCAGTACTTC.

This clonotype was detected only a few times. The gene calls are TRBV12-3 or TRBV12-4 and TRBJ2-3; D ambiguous. Trimming shortened V by 2 bases and J by 0 bases, and 9 bases separated the two germline ends. The CDR3 has 15 residues. CDR3 nucleotide sequence: TGTGCCAGCAGTTTATTGGGAAAAAGCACAGATACGCAGTATTTT. Amino acids: CASSLLGKSTDTQYF.

In this sample, this clonotype turned up many times. The chain couples TRBV7-6 to TRBJ1-4; 12 nucleotides align to TRBD1. Per germline, CDR1 SGHVS and CDR2 FNYEAQ. The CDR3 loop spans 17 amino acids. The junction had 7 bases not matched to a gene; V was cut back by 1 base and J by 7 bases. In nucleotides, the CDR3 is TGTGCCAGCAGCTTAGGGGGACAGGGGGCGCGAGGTGAAAAACTGTTTTTT. Its protein is CASSLGGQGARGEKLFF.

Many counts were recorded for this clonotype. The J gene is TRBJ2-7, the V gene TRBV5-1; D unclear. Germline lookup yields CDR1 SGHRS and CDR2 YFSETQ. This CDR3 comprises 14 residues. V gave up 4 bases and J gave up 2 bases, with 13 bases separating them. The CDR3 sequence is CASSLEGRAYEQYF. CDR3 in DNA: TGCGCCAGCAGCCTGGAAGGACGGGCCTACGAGCAGTACTTC.

This clonotype has only a few counts. The V and J genes are TRBV15 and TRBJ1-5; 12 nucleotides line up with TRBD1. J lost 6 bases, V lost 7 bases, and 7 bases had no gene match. The CDR3 extends over 15 amino acids. Germline V gives CDR1 LNHNV, CDR2 YYDKDF (reference sequence). For the CDR3, the DNA is TGTGCCACCAATCCGGGACAGGGGGCCGGTCAGCCCCAGCATTTT. It specifies CATNPGQGAGQPQHF. Based on the CDR3 plus reference TRBV15 and TRBJ1-5, the full variable domain is DAMVIQNPRYQVTQFGKPVTLSCSQTLNHNVMYWYQQKSSQAPKLLFHYYDKDFNNEADTPDNFQSRRPNTSFCFLDIRSPGLGDTAMYLCATNPGQGAGQPQHFGDGTRLSIL.

The genes are TRBV14 and TRBJ2-7; a possible D gene is TRBD1 (6 bases). CDR3 length: 15 amino acids. Looked up from germline, CDR1 is SGHDN and CDR2 is FVKESK. The V end was cut by 1 base, the J end by 5 bases, with 15 bases between. The CDR3 protein is CASSQVRGFSNEQYF. CDR3 coding DNA: TGTGCCAGCAGCCAAGTGAGGGGGTTCTCTAACGAGCAGTACTTC.

This clonotype has ten or more counts. V and J are TRBV29-1 and TRBJ2-2; D ambiguous. Germline-derived CDR1 and CDR2 are SQVTM and ANQGSEA. The CDR3 is 14 amino acids. The V gene lost 0 bases and the J gene lost 3 bases, with 8 bases spanning the gap. Here the CDR3 DNA reads TGCAGCGTTGAAGATCCAGGAGACACCGGGGAGCTGTTTTTT. Protein sequence: CSVEDPGDTGELFF.

The table lists this clonotype with a few counts. It is unclear where the CDR3 begins or ends on the DNA, so no DNA is shown, and the CDR3 is as TCRdb lists it. The chain has TRBV6-2 or TRBV6-3 and TRBJ2-1; the table gives TRBD2 as D, unverified against the DNA. Germline CDR1 reads MNHEY; CDR2 reads SVGEGT. The CDR3 spans 15 residues, counting both ends. CDR3 protein: CASSTSRGGANEQFF.

This clonotype has a count of ten or more. The V call is TRBV25-1, the J call TRBJ1-4, with 8 nucleotides matching TRBD1. Germline lookup yields CDR1 MGHDK and CDR2 SYGVNS. The CDR3 runs 18 residues. V dropped 2 bases and J dropped 8; count of bases not matched to a gene: 16. The CDR3 DNA is TGTGCCAGCAGTGAAAAGACAGGGGCCACTCCCGGCAAAGAAAAACTGTTTTTT. Translating gives CASSEKTGATPGKEKLFF.

This rearrangement joins TRBV19 to TRBJ1-2; 8 bases are a match to TRBD1. The CDR3 has 14 residues. The ends lost 10 bases at V and 2 bases at J; junction bases unmatched: 9. Germline lookup yields CDR1 LNHDA and CDR2 SQIVND (reference sequence). The CDR3 loop is CATDPGGANYGYTF. Here the CDR3 DNA reads TGTGCCACAGATCCAGGGGGCGCCAACTATGGCTACACCTTC.

There are many counts of this clonotype. The rearrangement links TRBV6-6 to TRBJ1-1; D remains unclear. This CDR3 spans 13 amino acids. Trimming cost V 0 bases and J 7 bases, with 9 bases left between them. Germline CDR1 reads MNHNY; CDR2 reads SVGAGI (reference sequence). The CDR3 reads CASSYSIDSEAFF. Written as DNA, the CDR3 is TGTGCCAGCAGTTACTCGATCGATAGTGAAGCTTTCTTT.

The V gene is TRBV7-2, the J gene TRBJ2-7; 15 nucleotides match TRBD2. Germline V lookup: CDR1 SGHTA, CDR2 FQGNSA. V trimming: 6 bases; J trimming: 4 bases; junction bases outside the gene matches: 13. The CDR3 covers 18 residues. CDR3 sequence reads: CASSRTGTSGGPVYEQYF. The CDR3, as DNA: TGTGCCAGCAGTAGAACCGGGACTAGCGGGGGGCCCGTTTACGAGCAGTACTTC.

This clonotype was counted at least ten times. This chain joins TRBV12-3 or TRBV12-4 and TRBJ1-5; possibly TRBD1 for D (5 bases). Between the trimmed V and J ends, which lost 3 bases and 1 base, there was a span of 7 bases. CDR3 length: 14 amino acids. The DNA for the CDR3 is TGTGCCAGCAGTTTTGGGGGGAGCAATCAGCCCCAGCATTTT. Encoded protein: CASSFGGSNQPQHF.

This clonotype was observed a handful of times. The chain carries TRBV4-1 and TRBJ2-3, with D possibly TRBD1 on 6 matching bases. Germline V gene sequence: CDR1 MGHRA, CDR2 YSYEKL. V dropped 1 base and J dropped 1 base, with 15 bases sitting between them. The length of the CDR3 is 17 residues. Here the CDR3 reads CASSQGARGEGTDTQYF. In nucleotides, the CDR3 is TGCGCCAGCAGCCAAGGGGCCAGGGGAGAAGGCACAGATACGCAGTATTTT.

This clonotype was seen repeatedly, ten times or more. One end of the junction does not line up with germline, which may come from a read error. V is TRBV18 and J is TRBJ1-6; D is unclear. The CDR3 loop spans 14 amino acids. Germline assignment: CDR1 KGHSH and CDR2 LQKENI. The CDR3 DNA is TGTGCCAGCTCACCAGAGTCCTCTAATTCACCCCTCCACTTT. As protein: CASSPESSNSPLHF.

This clonotype appeared many times. V is TRBV20-1 and J is TRBJ2-3, with 8 bases aligning to TRBD2. The CDR3 has 15 amino acids. Germline CDR1 and CDR2: DFQATT and SNEGSKA (reference sequence). V lost 6 bases to trimming and J lost 4 bases; unmatched junction nucleotides: 12. In nucleotides, the CDR3 is TGCAGTGCCGTGTTTCGGGAGGGCCCCGCAGATACGCAGTATTTT. Translated: CSAVFREGPADTQYF.